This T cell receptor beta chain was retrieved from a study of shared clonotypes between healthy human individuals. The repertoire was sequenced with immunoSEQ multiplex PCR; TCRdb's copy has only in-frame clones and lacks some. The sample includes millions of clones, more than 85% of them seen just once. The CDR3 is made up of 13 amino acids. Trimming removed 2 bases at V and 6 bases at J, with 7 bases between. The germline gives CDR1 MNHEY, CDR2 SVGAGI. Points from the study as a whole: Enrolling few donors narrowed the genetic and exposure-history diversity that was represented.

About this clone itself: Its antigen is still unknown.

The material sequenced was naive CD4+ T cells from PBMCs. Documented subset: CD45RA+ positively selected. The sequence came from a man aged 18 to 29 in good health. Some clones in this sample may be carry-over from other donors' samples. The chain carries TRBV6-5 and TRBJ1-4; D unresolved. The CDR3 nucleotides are TGTGCCAGCAGTTACGAGGCAGATGAAAAACTGTTTTTT. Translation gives CASSYEADEKLFF.